Following are 23 T cell receptor beta chains from one sample sequenced in a study of breast tumors, draining lymph nodes, adjacent tissues. TCRdb processed the multiplex PCR reads anew with MiXCR; each CDR3 protein has one entry. Here the sample spans around 22,000 distinct CDR3 sequences, about 70% being singletons. Source material: tumor-adjacent breast tissue. These TCRs come from a female donor with breast cancer. Some clones in this sample may be carry-over from other donors' samples.

There are many counts of this clonotype. The CDR3 here is CASSRGTRQPQHF. CDR3 coding DNA: TGTGCCAGCAGCAGGGGGACGAGGCAGCCCCAGCATTTT. J is TRBJ1-5 and V is TRBV3-1, with D tentatively TRBD1 (6 bases). Per germline, CDR1 LGHDT and CDR2 YNNKEL (reference sequence). Trimming pared 5 bases from V and 7 bases from J, leaving 12 bases between. The CDR3 spans 13 residues.

The chain couples TRBV7-8 to TRBJ2-3; D is ambiguous. This CDR3 region has 16 residues. Deletions cut 5 bases from V and 0 bases from J, with 15 bases between. Germline loops: CDR1 SGHVS, CDR2 FQNEAQ. CDR3 nucleotides: TGTGCCAGCAGCCCCCGTAACTTCGCTAGCACAGATACGCAGTATTTT. Amino acid sequence: CASSPRNFASTDTQYF.

In regard to this clonotype: One junction end disagrees with the germline gene, perhaps due to a read error. The rearrangement joins TRBV20-1 to TRBJ2-5, with a tentative D call TRBD2 (5 bases). This CDR3 contains 11 residues. Germline V gene data show CDR1 as DFQATT and CDR2 as SNEGSKA (reference sequence). CDR3 sequence reads: CSATRAETQSF. CDR3 coding DNA: TGCAGTGCAACTAGGGCGGAGACCCAGTCCTTC.

The chain carries TRBV9 and TRBJ2-7; D is tentatively TRBD1 or TRBD2 (6 bases each). This CDR3 has 14 residues. Germline CDR1 SGDLS, CDR2 YYNGEE. Trimming removed 3 bases from V and 2 bases from J, with 12 bases in between. CDR3 amino acids: CASSEEGGAYEQYF. CDR3 DNA sequence: TGTGCCAGCAGCGAGGAGGGGGGAGCCTACGAGCAGTACTTC.

This clonotype was found many times. The rearrangement links TRBV6-5 to TRBJ1-5, with D perhaps matching TRBD1 (5 bases). The CDR3 has 14 residues. Germline V CDR1 and CDR2: MNHEY, SVGAGI. Trimming removed 5 bases from V and 1 base from J, with 9 bases in between. The CDR3 reads CASSLRDSNQPQHF. Written as DNA, the CDR3 is TGTGCCAGCAGTCTTCGGGACAGCAATCAGCCCCAGCATTTT.

Details on this clonotype: The germline gene is not matched at one end of the junction; a read error may be the cause. The chain employs TRBV10-3 and TRBJ1-2; D gene unclear. The CDR3 covers 13 residues. The germline CDR1 and CDR2 sequences are ENHRY and SYGVKD. Written as DNA, the CDR3 is TGTGCCATCAGTGAGTCACTTCTAGGAGCTTACGCCTTC. As protein: CAISESLLGAYAF.

V and J are TRBV5-5 and TRBJ2-5, with 8 bases that match TRBD2. The CDR3 is made up of 13 amino acids. V shed 3 bases, J shed 5 bases, and the junction held 3 bases outside the gene matches. Germline V CDR1 and CDR2: SGHKS, YYEKEE (reference sequence). The CDR3 loop is CASSWGLEETQYF. The CDR3 DNA reads as TGTGCCAGCAGCTGGGGACTAGAGGAGACCCAGTACTTC.

In its sample, this clonotype was seen many times. The rearrangement joins TRBV7-3 to TRBJ2-1, with 8 bases identical to TRBD1. Germline V gene sequence: CDR1 SGHTA, CDR2 FQGTGA. The CDR3 length is 14 residues. V lost 4 bases to trimming and J lost 6 bases; unmatched junction nucleotides: 5. The CDR3 region is CASSSGGASNEQFF. The CDR3 DNA sequence: TGTGCCAGCAGCTCAGGGGGCGCAAGCAATGAGCAGTTCTTC. The complete variable domain, with remaining parts taken from reference TRBV7-3 and TRBJ2-1, reads GAGVSQTPSNKVTEKGKYVELRCDPISGHTALYWYRQSLGQGPEFLIYFQGTGAADDSGLPNDRFFAVRPEGSVSTLKIQRTERGDSAVYLCASSSGGASNEQFFGPGTRLTVL.

The V gene is TRBV12-3 or TRBV12-4, the J gene TRBJ1-1; 7 bases fit TRBD1. The CDR3 extends over 14 amino acids. V lost 6 bases to trimming and J lost 1 base; unmatched junction nucleotides: 5. CDR3 loop: CASRTGPQNTEAFF. The CDR3 bases are TGTGCCAGCAGGACAGGGCCTCAGAACACTGAAGCTTTCTTT.

This clonotype was recorded a few times. The chain links TRBV19 to TRBJ1-1; 7 nucleotides agree with TRBD1. V lost 2 bases and J lost 10; bases outside the gene matches: 4. CDR1 and CDR2 from the germline V gene are LNHDA and SQIVND (reference sequence). The CDR3 loop spans 12 amino acids. CDR3 coding DNA: TGTGCCAGTAGTATACACCAGGGGGGAGCTTTCTTT. This encodes CASSIHQGGAFF.

The chain has TRBV24-1 and TRBJ2-3, with D possibly TRBD2 on 5 matching bases. Germline CDR1 reads KGHDR; CDR2 reads SFDVKD. The V and J ends lost 4 bases and 9 bases respectively, with 16 bases between them. CDR3 length equals 14 residues. The CDR3 loop is CATSDHRTGSTQYF. The CDR3 nucleotides are TGTGCCACCAGTGACCATCGGACGGGATCGACGCAGTATTTT.

The gene calls are TRBV15 and TRBJ1-4, with 9 bases fitting TRBD1. The length of the CDR3 is 15 residues. V lost 2 bases, J lost 7 bases, and 5 bases stayed unmatched. Germline CDR1 is LNHNV and CDR2 is YYDKDF (reference sequence). CDR3 sequence: CATSRRRDRVEKLFF. In DNA, the CDR3 is TGTGCCACCAGCAGAAGAAGGGACAGGGTTGAAAAACTGTTTTTT. The whole variable domain, filled in from reference TRBV15 and TRBJ1-4, reads DAMVIQNPRYQVTQFGKPVTLSCSQTLNHNVMYWYQQKSSQAPKLLFHYYDKDFNNEADTPDNFQSRRPNTSFCFLDIRSPGLGDTAMYLCATSRRRDRVEKLFFGSGTQLSVL.

As concerns this clonotype: The CDR3 does not end in the conserved phenylalanine or tryptophan, so this is likely a read error. The DNA is omitted, as the CDR3 cannot be located on it reliably, and the CDR3 follows TCRdb's listing. The chain recombines TRBV20-1 with TRBJ1-6; the D segment call TRBD1 is taken from the table without a DNA check. The CDR3 extends over 15 residues, inclusive of both ends. Per the germline V gene, CDR1 is DFQATT and CDR2 is SNEGSKA (reference sequence). The chain's CDR3 is CSAHRQGVCNSPLYS.

CDR3 protein: CASSPLWGGELFF. In DNA, the CDR3 is TGTGCCAGCAGCCCCCTATGGGGCGGGGAGCTGTTTTTT. This sequence joins TRBV11-2 and TRBJ2-2; D not resolved. Germline V gene lookup returns CDR1 SGHAT and CDR2 FQNNGV. The V gene lost 5 bases and the J gene lost 7 bases, with 11 bases spanning the gap. The CDR3 is 13 residues long.

At least ten counts were recorded for this clonotype. Since a much larger clone is just one base distant, this may be a read error. The V and J genes are TRBV6-4 and TRBJ2-1; weak D call: TRBD1 (5 bases). Germline-derived CDR1 and CDR2 are MRHNA and SNTAGT. The CDR3 spans 13 residues. Trimming took off 5 bases at V and 5 bases at J, with 10 bases between the two ends. The CDR3 region has the DNA TGTGCCAGCAGTCTGGACACCAACAATGAGCAGTTCTTC. It codes for CASSLDTNNEQFF.

A single count supports this clonotype. A read error may account for a junction end that differs from germline. This chain uses TRBV7-8 with TRBJ1-6; 7 bases map to TRBD1. Germline CDR1 and CDR2: SGHVS and FQNEAQ. This CDR3 has 15 residues. The CDR3 is CASSFRGVHNSPLHF. The DNA of the CDR3 is TGTGCCAGCAGCTTCAGGGGGGTCCATAATTCGCCCCTCCACTTT. The variable domain in full, with the rest retrieved from reference TRBV7-8 and TRBJ1-6, is GAGVSQSPRYKVAKRGQDVALRCDPISGHVSLFWYQQALGQGPEFLTYFQNEAQLDKSGLPSDRFFAERPEGSVSTLKIQRTQQEDSAVYLCASSFRGVHNSPLHFGNGTRLTVT.

This clonotype is labeled as medium-sized. The chain couples TRBV24-1 to TRBJ2-7; D is unclear. V was cut by 3 bases and J by 0 bases, with 11 bases left in between. There are 15 residues in the CDR3. Germline V gene sequence: CDR1 KGHDR, CDR2 SFDVKD. CDR3 amino acids: CATSDPARGSYEQYF. DNA for the CDR3: TGTGCCACCAGTGATCCGGCCAGAGGCTCCTACGAGCAGTACTTC.

V and J are TRBV11-2 and TRBJ2-1, with D perhaps matching TRBD2 (5 bases). V lost 5 bases, J lost 2 bases, and 13 bases lay in between. This CDR3 has 15 amino acids. CDR1 is SGHAT and CDR2 is FQNNGV in the germline V gene. CDR3 DNA: TGTGCCAGCAGCGTCTCGAGCGGTACCTACAATGAGCAGTTCTTC. This translates into CASSVSSGTYNEQFF.

This sequence joins TRBV30 and TRBJ1-2; D unresolved. Germline V gene sequence: CDR1 GTSNPN, CDR2 SVGIG (reference sequence). This CDR3 spans 11 amino acids. The V end was cut by 2 bases, the J end by 8 bases, with 9 bases between. The CDR3 sequence is CAWSLSEGYTF. Here the CDR3 DNA reads TGTGCCTGGAGTTTAAGCGAGGGCTACACCTTC. The whole variable domain, remainder taken from reference TRBV30 and TRBJ1-2, is SQTIHQWPATLVQPVGSPLSLECTVEGTSNPNLYWYRQAAGRGLQLLFYSVGIGQISSEVPQNLSASRPQDRQFILSSKKLLLSDSGFYLCAWSLSEGYTFGSGTRLTVV.

There are a few counts of this clonotype. V gene TRBV28 combines with J gene TRBJ2-1; TRBD2 matches at 8 bases. Looked up from germline, CDR1 is MDHEN and CDR2 is SYDVKM. V was clipped by 8 bases and J by 7 bases; unmatched bases: 10. The CDR3 has 14 amino acids. The CDR3 DNA reads TGTGCCAGCCGTCGTGGACTAGCTTCGAATGAGCAGTTCTTC. It codes for CASRRGLASNEQFF.

Comment on this clonotype: Because the CDR3 is missing its conserved closing phenylalanine or tryptophan, this is likely a read error. The limits of the CDR3 on the DNA are not certain, so only TCRdb's listed CDR3 is given. The chain carries TRBV7-2 and TRBJ2-7; TRBD1 reflects the table's D call only, with no check against the DNA. CDR1 SGHTA and CDR2 FQGNSA come from the germline V gene. The CDR3 adds up to 12 amino acids, both ends counted. The CDR3 here is CASSPGVADNSL.

The chain is built from TRBV19 and TRBJ2-3; 13 bases are shared with TRBD2. The V gene end was trimmed by 4 bases and the J gene end by 4 bases; junction bases not matched to a gene: 2. Looked up from germline, CDR1 is LNHDA and CDR2 is SQIVND (reference sequence). The CDR3 runs to 15 residues. CDR3 in amino acids: CASSKTSGRPDTQYF. The CDR3 DNA is TGTGCCAGTAGTAAGACTAGCGGGAGGCCAGATACGCAGTATTTT.

This chain connects TRBV2 to TRBJ2-7, with 14 bases fitting TRBD2. The J segment lost 10 bases and the V segment lost 8 bases, leaving 7 bases of the junction unmatched. CDR1 is SNHLY, CDR2 FYNNEI, per germline. The CDR3 is made up of 13 amino acids. The CDR3 sequence is CASGTSGGSSQYF. In DNA, the CDR3 is TGTGCCAGCGGGACTAGCGGGGGAAGTTCCCAGTACTTC.